This TCR beta chain appears in the sequencing data of a study of T-cell memory formation after mild COVID-19. This CDR3 is built from 11 residues. J lost 11 bases, V lost 6 bases, and 6 bases had no gene match. Germline assignment: CDR1 WSHSY and CDR2 SAAADI. TCRdb re-derived calls from the 5' RACE reads in MiXCR, one entry per CDR3 protein. The repertoire includes under 250,000 distinct CDR3 sequences, approximately 9% of them detected once, and around 23% sits in the top ten. The study, taken as a whole, reports: Clones contracting across day 15 to 85 had a balanced CD4/CD8 profile; later expanding clones leaned CD4+.

This clonotype was found a few times. Its matching antigen is unknown. This sequence originates from a man aged 18-30 years who had mild COVID-19 (a few samples of this study predate the infection). Cell type and time point are not known. The genes are TRBV10-2 and TRBJ1-1, with 7 bases that match TRBD1. The sequenced sample consisted of PBMCs or a T cell subset sorted from them (not recorded which). The CDR3 protein is CASRDRVTAFF. The CDR3 region has the DNA TGCGCCAGCAGAGACAGGGTAACGGCTTTCTTT.